This TCR beta chain was sequenced in a study of T cell changes during pregnancy in multiple sclerosis. The table came from immunoSEQ multiplex PCR; TCRdb's copy has only in-frame clones and leaves some out. The profile shows under 100,000 clones, 90% to 95% of them singletons. V gave up 2 bases and J gave up 7 bases, with 12 bases separating them. Looked up from germline, CDR1 is LNHDA and CDR2 is SQIVND (reference sequence). This CDR3 region has 14 residues. The sequencing used peripheral blood, collected in the second trimester of pregnancy. The rearrangement joins TRBV19 to TRBJ2-1; D may be TRBD1 (6 bases). The origin of this receptor is a female donor with multiple sclerosis, enrolled in a pregnancy study. As DNA, the CDR3 is TGTGCCAGTAGTATAAAACAGGGTAGAAATGAGCAGTTCTTC. Translated, it gives CASSIKQGRNEQFF.